A single sample gave rise to the 12 T cell receptor beta chains below, sequenced in a study of T cells in Graves' hyperthyroidism and ophthalmopathy. From RNA transcripts, TCR beta CDR3 regions were amplified. HTBI primers drove first-round RT-PCR of the TCR CDR3. TCRdb re-called the multiplex PCR reads with MiXCR, one entry per CDR3 protein. The sample lists roughly 600,000 distinct CDR3 sequences, roughly 15% seen once, with approximately 12% in the top ten. Sample: blood. Receptors were obtained from a woman in her fifties or sixties with Graves' ophthalmopathy.

At least ten counts were recorded for this clonotype. The chain is built from TRBV27 and TRBJ2-7, with TRBD2 matching 10 bases. Germline CDR1 MNHEY, CDR2 SMNVEV (reference sequence). The CDR3 has 15 amino acids. The trim removed 5 bases at V and 4 bases at J, leaving 8 bases unmatched. The CDR3 nucleotides read TGTGCCAGCAGTCCTCTAGCGGGAGTAGGTTACGAGCAGTACTTC. It encodes CASSPLAGVGYEQYF.

This clonotype was recorded a few times. The chain carries TRBV28 and TRBJ1-4, with TRBD1 matching 7 bases. Germline values: CDR1 MDHEN, CDR2 SYDVKM. The CDR3 has 15 amino acids. The J segment lost 7 bases and the V segment lost 5 bases, leaving 10 bases of the junction unmatched. The CDR3: CASSPDRAQSEKLFF. The CDR3 nucleotides are TGTGCCAGCAGTCCCGACAGGGCACAAAGTGAAAAACTGTTTTTT.

At least ten counts were recorded for this clonotype. The J gene is TRBJ2-7, the V gene TRBV29-1; 11 positions agree with TRBD1. After removal of 7 bases from V and 6 bases from J, the junction contained 8 bases not matched to a gene. This CDR3 has 13 residues. Germline lookup yields CDR1 SQVTM and CDR2 ANQGSEA. CDR3: CSGGTGGNGEQYF. DNA of the CDR3: TGCAGCGGTGGGACAGGGGGGAATGGCGAGCAGTACTTC.

This clonotype was seen at least ten times. Here the CDR3 reads CASSLDLREETQYF. CDR3 DNA: TGTGCCAGCAGCTTAGACTTGCGGGAAGAGACCCAGTACTTC. This chain links TRBV7-9 with TRBJ2-5, with a weak D call TRBD2 (5 bases). The germline gives CDR1 SEHNR, CDR2 FQNEAQ (reference sequence). Deletions cut 1 base from V and 3 bases from J, with 9 bases between. CDR3 length: 14 amino acids.

This clonotype was seen many times. The V and J genes are TRBV4-3 and TRBJ2-1; 16 nucleotides line up with TRBD2. Trimming at V came to 0 bases and at J to 8 bases, leaving 4 bases not matched to a gene. Germline assignment: CDR1 LGHNA and CDR2 YSLEER. This CDR3 spans 17 amino acids. In nucleotides, the CDR3 is TGCGCCAGCAGCCAAGAGGGACTAGCGGGAGGGACCTATGAGCAGTTCTTC. Its translation: CASSQEGLAGGTYEQFF.

This clonotype was observed many times. This rearrangement joins TRBV11-2 to TRBJ1-1; D is ambiguous. V was clipped by 4 bases and J by 2 bases, with 17 bases between them. Germline V lookup: CDR1 SGHAT, CDR2 FQNNGV. The CDR3 sequence is 16 residues long. CDR3 sequence reads: CASSSRLAFGNTEAFF. CDR3 bases: TGTGCCAGCAGCTCCCGTTTGGCGTTCGGCAACACTGAAGCTTTCTTT.

Turning to this clonotype: A read error is possible here, since a much larger clone lies one base away. The chain carries TRBV7-2 and TRBJ1-2, with D unclear. The V end lost 5 bases, the J end lost 4 bases, and 11 bases lay between the germline ends. Germline assignment: CDR1 SGHTA and CDR2 FQGNSA. The CDR3 is 13 residues long. In DNA, the CDR3 is TGTGCCAGCAGCGTCCCCGGGTTCTATGGCTACACCTTC. Its translation is CASSVPGFYGYTF.

This clonotype has more than one count but fewer than ten. The chain links TRBV20-1 to TRBJ1-4; D may be TRBD1 (5 bases). Germline V gene data show CDR1 as DFQATT and CDR2 as SNEGSKA (reference sequence). V was shortened by 3 bases and J by 3 bases, with 8 bases between the two germline ends. The CDR3 has 13 amino acids. CDR3 protein: CSARGQANEKLFF. In DNA, the CDR3 is TGCAGTGCTAGGGGGCAGGCTAATGAAAAACTGTTTTTT.

The sample holds many counts of this clonotype. This chain uses TRBV28 with TRBJ2-7; 10 bases agree with TRBD1. The V gene end was trimmed by 4 bases and the J gene end by 3 bases; junction bases not matched to a gene: 6. CDR3 length: 15 residues. Per the germline V gene, CDR1 is MDHEN and CDR2 is SYDVKM. As DNA, the CDR3 is TGTGCCAGCAGTTCGGGGACAGGGGCGAACTACGAGCAGTACTTC. Translated: CASSSGTGANYEQYF.

The chain carries TRBV20-1 and TRBJ2-5, with TRBD2 identical over 8 bases. The CDR3 length is 15 residues. Germline V CDR1 and CDR2: DFQATT, SNEGSKA (reference sequence). Germline trimming cut 2 bases from V and 5 bases from J; bases unmatched to any gene: 10. The CDR3 DNA sequence: TGCAGTGCTAGATCACCGAGCGGGAGTTGGGAGACCCAGTACTTC. Protein product: CSARSPSGSWETQYF.

This clonotype was seen many times. The chain joins TRBV2 to TRBJ2-7, with no clear D. V was cut by 0 bases and J by 4 bases, with 7 bases left in between. Germline V gene lookup returns CDR1 SNHLY and CDR2 FYNNEI. The CDR3 extends over 13 amino acids. Here the CDR3 reads CASSEALGYEQYF. The CDR3, as DNA: TGTGCCAGCAGTGAAGCGCTTGGATACGAGCAGTACTTC.

The chain combines TRBV27 with TRBJ2-6; D not certain. The germline V gene encodes CDR1 MNHEY and CDR2 SMNVEV (reference sequence). This CDR3 is built from 15 residues. V was pared by 3 bases and J by 0 bases, with 6 bases between. The CDR3: CASSFLSSGANVLTF. The CDR3 bases are TGTGCCAGCAGTTTTCTGAGCTCTGGGGCCAACGTCCTGACTTTC.